The clone carrying this T cell receptor beta chain was seen at least ten times. Its antigen is not identified. Trimming pared 5 bases from V and 0 bases from J, leaving 17 bases between. Germline loops: CDR1 LGHDT, CDR2 YNNKEL (reference sequence). The CDR3 covers 17 residues. The data derive from a study of read filtering for tumor transcriptome and immune sequencing. Background on the study: Fewer than 10 patients were R-ISS I, around 15 were R-ISS II, more than five were R-ISS III. Study-level findings and limits: Dropping single-read clonotypes raised IR-seq and RNA-seq shared-clonotype correlation.

Molecular barcoded adaptors covering alpha/delta and beta/gamma chains were used on approximately 400 ng RNA. TCRdb re-analysed the reads in MiXCR, keeping a single row per CDR3 protein. The profile shows tens of thousands of distinct CDR3 sequences, about an eighth of them singletons. This TCR was sampled from a donor over 35 with multiple myeloma. Sequenced material: a population of CD138-negative cells sorted from bone marrow. The chain carries TRBV3-1 and TRBJ2-1; D possibly matches TRBD1 or TRBD2 (5 bases each). The CDR3 loop reads CASSSRGGSSSYNEQFF. CDR3 DNA: TGTGCCAGCAGCTCCCGGGGCGGTTCGAGCTCCTACAATGAGCAGTTCTTC.